This T cell receptor (beta chain) was sequenced during a study of T cell changes during pregnancy in multiple sclerosis. V was clipped by 6 bases and J by 3 bases; unmatched bases: 20. This CDR3 spans 19 amino acids. CDR1 and CDR2 (germline): SNHLY, FYNNEI. Repertoires were generated with immunoSEQ multiplex PCR, while TCRdb's copy carries only in-frame clones and drops some. The table lists about 20,000 clones, 88% of them singletons, with around 7% in the top ten. The sequencing here drew on CD8+ T cells from peripheral blood mononuclear cells, taken in the third trimester of pregnancy. The chain has TRBV2 and TRBJ1-1; TRBD1 matches at 9 bases. This clonotype originated in a female donor in good health, enrolled as a control in a pregnancy study. CDR3 region: CASRGYSGTGPQRDTEAFF. The CDR3, as DNA: TGTGCCAGCAGGGGCTACTCCGGGACAGGGCCCCAGCGGGACACTGAAGCTTTCTTT.